Reported below is one T cell receptor beta chain. This clonotype was seen many times. Its antigen target is currently unknown. Base qualities are not recorded, but no much larger clone differs from it by a single base. The germline ends are 12 bases apart after V is trimmed by 2 bases and J by 8 bases. The CDR3, cysteine through phenylalanine, is 13 amino acids long. Only CDR3 DNA remains: 39 bases, in frame from the first base. The germline V gene supplies CDR1 MDHEN and CDR2 SYDVKM. The data originate from a study of T cell repertoires in cytomegalovirus infection (dated by TCRdb to between 2018 and 2021). Background for the entire study: Donor HLA type was relevant to the analysis, because carriage of CMV infection together with the matching HLA type was indicated by public TCR beta signatures. Results and caveats for the whole study, not just this receptor: In the ex vivo response, HLA-C-restricted CMV-specific TCR beta clonotypes were dominant, and in two of eight donors the single most frequent clonotype came from this HLA-C-restricted group. Cumulative frequency of public TCR beta family members discriminated carriers of CMV infection plus the relevant HLA type in this cohort and an independent 352-donor cohort.

Sequenced on an Illumina HiSeq 1500. TCRdb reprocessing: public reads trimmed at Q25 with fastp, clones called with MiXCR, in-frame beta chains kept. Each entry is one CDR3 protein sequence, shown with its most common DNA and genes. The sample includes a few hundred thousand distinct CDR3 sequences, with 8% to 9.5% observed a single time. The ten largest clones capture approximately 4.7% of the sample. Specimen: PBMCs. Here the chain combines TRBV28 and TRBJ1-2; no D gene is confidently identified. The TCR sequence derives from a human donor in good health (CMV status not recorded). Some clones in this sample may be carry-over from other donors' samples. The CDR3 protein is CASSLEAIGGYTF. The bases read TGTGCCAGCAGTTTAGAAGCAATAGGGGGCTACACCTTC.